This T cell receptor beta chain was captured by sequencing in a study of T cell changes during pregnancy in multiple sclerosis. This CDR3 contains 14 residues. Germline V lookup: CDR1 ENHRY, CDR2 SYGVKD. The V segment lost 6 bases and the J segment 3 bases; nucleotides outside the gene matches: 7. Only in-frame clones appear in the TCRdb table, and some are missing; sequencing was by immunoSEQ multiplex PCR. The data hold some 77,000 clones, with about 88% observed a single time. The receptor's source is a female donor with multiple sclerosis, enrolled in a pregnancy study. The genes are TRBV10-3 and TRBJ2-7; the match to TRBD1 covers 8 bases. This material consisted of peripheral blood, taken before pregnancy. This chain's CDR3 is CAISPPDRDYEQYF. DNA of the CDR3: TGTGCCATCAGCCCCCCGGACAGGGACTACGAGCAGTACTTC.